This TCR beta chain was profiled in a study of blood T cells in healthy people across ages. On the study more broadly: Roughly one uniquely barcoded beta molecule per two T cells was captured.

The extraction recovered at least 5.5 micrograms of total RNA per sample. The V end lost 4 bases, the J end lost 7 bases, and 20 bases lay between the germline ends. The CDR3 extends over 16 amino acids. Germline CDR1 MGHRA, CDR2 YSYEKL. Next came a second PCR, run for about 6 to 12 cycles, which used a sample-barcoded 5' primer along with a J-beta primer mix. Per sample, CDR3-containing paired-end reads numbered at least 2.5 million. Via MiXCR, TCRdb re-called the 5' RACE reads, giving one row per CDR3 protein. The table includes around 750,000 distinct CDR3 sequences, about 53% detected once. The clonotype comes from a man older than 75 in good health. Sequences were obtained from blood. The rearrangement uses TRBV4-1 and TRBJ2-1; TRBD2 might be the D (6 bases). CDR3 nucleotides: TGCGCCAGCAGCCCCCGGGAGCTGCAAATGGGGAATGAGCAGTTCTTC. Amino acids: CASSPRELQMGNEQFF.